The source of this T cell receptor (beta chain) is a study of shared clonotypes between healthy human individuals. Background on the study: Three plates were used per donor for CD4 naive, three for CD4 memory, two for CD8 naive and one for CD8 memory. Study-level results: Among donors, clonotype sharing was expected to be affected by sequencing depth. Relative to their counterparts shared across all four donors, non-shared clonotypes exhibited diminished generation probabilities.

About this clone itself: Its antigen is unknown.

Deep was the level used in running the assay. Sequencing used immunoSEQ multiplex PCR; TCRdb keeps in-frame clones, though not all of them. This table holds hundreds of thousands of clones, 90% to 96% found once. Input material: naive CD4+ T cells sorted from blood. Subset reported: CD45RA+ positively selected. The sequence was collected from a young woman in good health.

The CDR3 nucleotides are TGTGCCAGTAGTAACGATCGCGCTATAGGGGCTGGGGCCAACGTCCTGACTTTC. Protein: CASSNDRAIGAGANVLTF. The chain joins TRBV19 to TRBJ2-6, with D perhaps matching TRBD1 (5 bases). Trimming pared 4 bases from V and 2 bases from J, leaving 18 bases between. There are 18 residues in the CDR3. Germline V gives CDR1 LNHDA, CDR2 SQIVND (reference sequence).